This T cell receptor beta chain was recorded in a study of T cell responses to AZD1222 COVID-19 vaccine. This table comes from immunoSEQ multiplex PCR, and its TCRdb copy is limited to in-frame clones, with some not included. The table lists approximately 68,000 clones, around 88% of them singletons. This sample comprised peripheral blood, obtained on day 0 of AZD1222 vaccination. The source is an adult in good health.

The CDR3 DNA reads as TGTGCCAGCCTCTCCGGGGGTCGACGCACAGATACGCAGTATTTT. This translates into CASLSGGRRTDTQYF. This chain joins TRBV2 and TRBJ2-3; possible D gene TRBD2, 6 bases. The V gene's germline CDR1 is SNHLY and CDR2 FYNNEI. The CDR3 consists of 15 residues. Trimming stripped 8 bases from V and 1 base from J, with 16 bases between.